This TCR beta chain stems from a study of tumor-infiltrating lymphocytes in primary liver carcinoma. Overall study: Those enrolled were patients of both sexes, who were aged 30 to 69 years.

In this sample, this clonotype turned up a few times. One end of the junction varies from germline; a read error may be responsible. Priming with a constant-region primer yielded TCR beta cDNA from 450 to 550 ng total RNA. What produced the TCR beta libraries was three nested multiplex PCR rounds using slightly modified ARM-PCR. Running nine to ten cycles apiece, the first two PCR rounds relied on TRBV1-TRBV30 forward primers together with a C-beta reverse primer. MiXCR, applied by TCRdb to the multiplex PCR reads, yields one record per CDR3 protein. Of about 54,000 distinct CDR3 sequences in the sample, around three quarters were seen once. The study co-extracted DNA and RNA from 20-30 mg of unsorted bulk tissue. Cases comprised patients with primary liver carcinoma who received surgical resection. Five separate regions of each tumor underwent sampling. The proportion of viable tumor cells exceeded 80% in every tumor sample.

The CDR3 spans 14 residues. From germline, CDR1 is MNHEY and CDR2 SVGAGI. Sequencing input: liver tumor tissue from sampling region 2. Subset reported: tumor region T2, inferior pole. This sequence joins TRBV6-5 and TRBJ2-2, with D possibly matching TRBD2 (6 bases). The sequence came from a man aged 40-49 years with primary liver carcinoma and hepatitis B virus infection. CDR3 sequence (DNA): TGTGCCAGCAGTTACTACGTGAACACCGGGGGGCTGTTTTTT. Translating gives CASSYYVNTGGLFF.